The sequence of this T cell receptor (beta chain) was determined in a study of early T cells in non-severe SARS-CoV-2 infection. Study at large: RNA in bulk from unsorted whole blood was sequenced, and chains were unpaired.

The table lists this clonotype with many counts. Its antigen remains unidentified. Each single cDNA molecule received a unique molecular identifier. TCRdb used MiXCR to reprocess the 5' RACE reads, holding one entry per CDR3 protein. The data show tens of thousands of distinct CDR3 sequences, with 10% seen just once and 7.6% held by the top ten. Study conclusions and caveats: Comparison of clonotypes with VDJdb favored anti-spike CD8 responses while missing private and CD4 specificities.

Germline V lookup: CDR1 SGHRS, CDR2 YFSETQ. CDR3 size: 16 residues. V was pared by 4 bases and J by 5 bases, with 9 bases of the junction left unmatched. The chain is built from TRBV5-1 and TRBJ1-3; 10 bases match TRBD1. The sequence came from an adult who was a healthcare worker with PCR-confirmed SARS-CoV-2 infection or an uninfected control (not recorded which). This material consisted of whole blood, taken at baseline. CDR3: CASSGGGQGPRNTIYF. The CDR3 DNA reads TGCGCCAGCAGCGGCGGGGGACAGGGGCCAAGAAACACCATATATTTT. The whole variable domain, filled in from reference TRBV5-1 and TRBJ1-3, reads KAGVTQTPRYLIKTRGQQVTLSCSPISGHRSVSWYQQTPGQGLQFLFEYFSETQRNKGNFPGRFSGRQFSNSRSEMNVSTLELGDSALYLCASSGGGQGPRNTIYFGEGSWLTVV.